These 23 T cell receptor beta chains were all obtained from the same sample, sequenced in a study of TET2 disruption in CD19-targeted CAR T cells. Their antigen targets remain unknown. The assay was immunoSEQ multiplex PCR, and TCRdb's table has in-frame clones only and misses some. Reported are more than 25,000 clones; the ten largest clones contain 1.5% to 2%. Treatment specified: autologous CTL019 cells: CD19 CAR with 4-1BB and CD3 zeta domains. The sample in question was CD8- CAR+ T cells sorted from cultured blood T cells, obtained for CD19 CAR T cell therapy. Subset noted: CD8-negative CAR-positive T cells from the infusion product. The receptor set was obtained from a man between 65 and 85 years old with chronic lymphocytic leukemia.

Comment on this clone: The read falls 3 residues short of the CDR3 end, and the missing part is taken from the germline J gene. The rearrangement links TRBV18 to TRBJ2-3, with 8 bases matching TRBD2. This CDR3 is built from 14 residues. From germline, CDR1 is KGHSH and CDR2 LQKENI. V lost 6 bases to trimming and J lost 0 bases; unmatched junction nucleotides: 2. Incomplete CDR3 DNA: TGTGCCAGCTCGCGGGGGGCCAGCACAGATACG. Its protein product is CASSRGASTDT. The entire CDR3 protein reads CASSRGASTDTQYF. The full variable domain, its missing parts supplied by reference TRBV18 and TRBJ2-3, is NAGVMQNPRHLVRRRGQEARLRCSPMKGHSHVYWYRQLPEEGLKFMVYLQKENIIDESGMPKERFSAEFPKEGPSILRIQQVVRGDSAAYFCASSRGASTDTQYFGPGTRLTVL.

Notes on this clone: The read finishes 3 residues shy of the CDR3 end, and the germline J gene is used to complete it. The gene calls are TRBV10-2 and TRBJ1-6; unclear D gene. The CDR3 covers 14 residues. Germline loops: CDR1 WSHSY, CDR2 SAAADI. Trimming cost V 10 bases and J 3 bases, with 13 bases left between them. The CDR3 protein is CATSVAGYNSPLHF. The CDR3 DNA, read in part, is TGCGCCACCTCGGTCGCAGGCTATAATTCACCC.

Details on this clone: The junction does not match germline at one end; this may be a read error. The CDR3 is cut off 3 residues early in the read; its end comes from the germline J gene. The chain combines TRBV12-3 or TRBV12-4 with TRBJ2-3; 9 bases align to TRBD2. This CDR3 is built from 17 residues. Partial CDR3 DNA: TGTGCCAGCAGCTTAGGGGCGGGGGGGACTAGCACAGATACG. Translation gives CASSLGAGGTSTDT. In full, the CDR3 is CASSLGAGGTSTDTQYF.

As regards this clone: The sequenced fragment ends 3 residues before the CDR3 boundary, so the rest is inferred from the germline J gene. The chain joins TRBV20-1 to TRBJ2-5, with D possibly being TRBD1 (5 bases). This CDR3 has 13 residues. Looked up from germline, CDR1 is DFQATT and CDR2 is SNEGSKA (reference sequence). Trimming removed 5 bases at V and 6 bases at J, with 16 bases between. The DNA read from the CDR3 is TGCAGTGCTCCGGGCAGGGAACCTCAGACC. Its protein is CSAPGREPQT. The full CDR3 reads CSAPGREPQTQYF.

For this clone: The sequenced fragment ends 3 residues before the CDR3 boundary, so the rest is inferred from the germline J gene. The gene calls are TRBV20-1 and TRBJ1-5; D is perhaps TRBD1 (5 bases). Germline-derived CDR1 and CDR2 are DFQATT and SNEGSKA (reference sequence). There are 14 residues in the CDR3. V gave up 0 bases and J gave up 4 bases, with 10 bases separating them. CDR3: CSARDRRGNQPQHF. The CDR3 bases that were read are TGCAGTGCTAGAGATCGGAGGGGAAATCAGCCC.

According to its frequency, this clone is medium-sized. Sequencing ends 3 residues short of the CDR3 end; the germline J gene provides the rest. The chain links TRBV6-2 or TRBV6-3 to TRBJ2-7; 8 nucleotides line up with TRBD1. The junction had 11 bases not matched to a gene; V was cut back by 5 bases and J by 5 bases. CDR1 MNHEY and CDR2 SVGEGT come from the germline V gene. The CDR3 is 15 amino acids. The CDR3 reads CASSDRDRLADEQYF. The CDR3 bases that were read are TGTGCCAGCAGTGACCGGGACAGGCTCGCGGACGAG.

Comment on this clone: The read gets to within 3 residues of the CDR3 end, and the germline J gene fills in the rest. The chain combines TRBV11-2 with TRBJ1-4, with D possibly being TRBD1 (5 bases). This CDR3 is 13 amino acids long. V was trimmed by 3 bases and J by 5 bases, leaving 7 bases between them. CDR1 is SGHAT, CDR2 FQNNGV, per germline. The CDR3 reads CASSLTENEKLFF. CDR3 DNA (partial): TGTGCCAGCAGCTTGACAGAGAATGAAAAA.

In the case of this clone: The missing CDR3 end, 3 residues past where the read stops, is filled in from the germline J gene. The chain carries TRBV20-1 and TRBJ2-4; no reliable D call. The V gene's germline CDR1 is DFQATT and CDR2 SNEGSKA (reference sequence). The CDR3 consists of 13 residues. The covered CDR3 bases are TGCAGTGCTGTAGGGCGAGTCCAAGAGACT. This sequence encodes CSAVGRVQET. The complete CDR3 sequence is CSAVGRVQETQYF.

Concerning this clone itself: The read stops 3 residues short of the end of the CDR3; the missing end is completed from the germline J gene. The V call is TRBV18, the J call TRBJ2-3, with D tentatively TRBD1 or TRBD2 (6 bases each). This CDR3 spans 15 amino acids. Germline CDR1 KGHSH, CDR2 LQKENI. V was trimmed by 6 bases and J by 7 bases, leaving 20 bases between them. The CDR3 spells CASSEGTTSRNTQYF. The sequenced CDR3 bases are TGTGCCAGCTCGGAGGGGACAACCTCCAGAAATACG.

Turning to this clone: The read finishes 3 residues shy of the CDR3 end, and the germline J gene is used to complete it. The V call is TRBV19, the J call TRBJ1-1; 10 bases agree with TRBD1. V trimming: 1 base; J trimming: 7 bases; junction bases outside the gene matches: 9. This CDR3 has 16 residues. Germline CDR1 and CDR2: LNHDA and SQIVND (reference sequence). This chain's CDR3 is CASSIVSGQGLDEAFF. The DNA read from the CDR3 is TGTGCCAGTAGTATAGTTTCGGGACAGGGGCTGGATGAA.

Remarks on this clone: The read finishes 3 residues shy of the CDR3 end, and the germline J gene is used to complete it. The chain combines TRBV6-1 with TRBJ1-2; TRBD1 agrees at 8 bases. Germline assignment: CDR1 MNHNS and CDR2 SASEGT. The CDR3 spans 17 residues. CDR3 in amino acids: CASSEEWMGDRSLGYTF. The CDR3 bases that were read are TGTGCCAGCAGTGAAGAATGGATGGGGGACAGGTCTCTCGGC.

As to this clone: The read ends 3 residues before the CDR3 terminus; that terminus is restored from the germline J gene. The chain joins TRBV19 to TRBJ1-1; possible D gene TRBD1, 6 bases. Germline CDR1 and CDR2: LNHDA and SQIVND (reference sequence). The CDR3 is 13 residues long. V lost 6 bases to trimming and J lost 7 bases, with 15 bases between them. CDR3 residues: CASRYRVGLEAFF. The covered CDR3 bases are TGTGCCAGTAGGTACAGGGTGGGCCTTGAA.

Comments on this clone: The read is 3 residues too short to cover the CDR3 end, so that end is filled in from the germline J gene. The rearrangement uses TRBV5-4 and TRBJ1-2; D is unclear. The CDR3 is 13 residues long. Trimming took off 3 bases at V and 1 base at J, with 7 bases between the two ends. CDR1 and CDR2 from the germline V gene are SGHNT and YYREEE (reference sequence). CDR3 DNA, as far as it was read: TGTGCCAGCAGCTCGACGGGTAACTATGGC. This encodes CASSSTGNYG. The full CDR3 sequence reads CASSSTGNYGYTF.

Worth noting for this clone: The CDR3 is cut off 3 residues early in the read; its end comes from the germline J gene. This chain links TRBV2 with TRBJ1-2, with D possibly TRBD1 on 6 matching bases. CDR3 length: 13 amino acids. From germline, CDR1 is SNHLY and CDR2 FYNNEI. The CDR3 DNA, read in part, is TGTGCCAGCAGACCGGGACACCCCTACGAC. It codes for CASRPGHPYD. The entire CDR3 sequence reads CASRPGHPYDYTF.

As for this clone: The DNA ends 3 residues before the CDR3 does, and the rest of the CDR3 is filled in from the germline J gene. The chain recombines TRBV20-1 with TRBJ2-1, with D maybe TRBD1 (6 bases). CDR3 length: 12 amino acids. From germline, CDR1 is DFQATT and CDR2 SNEGSKA (reference sequence). Between the trimmed V and J ends, which lost 5 bases and 4 bases, there was a span of 9 bases. CDR3 DNA, as far as it was read: TGCAGTGCTGTGAGGGGGTACAATGAG. Translating it yields CSAVRGYNE. The whole CDR3 reads CSAVRGYNEQFF.

A remark on this clone: The read ends 3 residues shy of where the CDR3 ends; the end is completed using the germline J gene. The chain combines TRBV7-9 with TRBJ1-1; D unresolved. The CDR3 is 15 residues long. Germline CDR1 SEHNR, CDR2 FQNEAQ (reference sequence). V gave up 5 bases and J gave up 3 bases, with 16 bases separating them. CDR3 residues: CASSPNPGWDTEAFF. The CDR3 bases that were read are TGTGCCAGCAGCCCAAATCCGGGGTGGGACACTGAA.

Of note for this clone: From the germline J gene comes the end of the CDR3, since the read stops 3 residues before it. The rearrangement uses TRBV6-2 or TRBV6-3 and TRBJ1-2, with D possibly matching TRBD1 (6 bases). Germline CDR1 MNHEY, CDR2 SVGEGT. The CDR3 consists of 14 residues. The sequenced CDR3 bases are TGTGCCAGTAGCGGGGGGGCCTCGAACAATGAC. It specifies CASSGGASNND. The complete CDR3 sequence is CASSGGASNNDYTF.

On this clone itself: The read gets to within 3 residues of the CDR3 end, and the germline J gene fills in the rest. This chain uses TRBV19 with TRBJ2-7, with 8 positions matching TRBD2. Unmatched junction bases numbered 9, after V lost 2 bases and J lost 0 bases. The CDR3 length is 17 residues. Germline V gives CDR1 LNHDA, CDR2 SQIVND (reference sequence). The part of the CDR3 DNA that was read is TGTGCCAGTAGTATAACCACTAGCGGCGGTGTCTCCTACGAG. It encodes CASSITTSGGVSYE. The whole CDR3 sequence is CASSITTSGGVSYEQYF.

Comment on this clone: The DNA ends 3 residues before the CDR3 does, and the rest of the CDR3 is filled in from the germline J gene. The V and J genes are TRBV7-2 and TRBJ2-4; possibly TRBD1 for D (6 bases). The CDR3 runs 13 residues. Germline V gene sequence: CDR1 SGHTA, CDR2 FQGNSA. The CDR3 here is CASSIRGNQPQYF. The sequenced part of the CDR3 DNA is TGTGCCAGCAGCATCAGGGGAAATCAGCCT.

Concerning this clone: The read ends 3 residues early relative to the CDR3; the germline J gene fills the gap. The chain has TRBV6-1 and TRBJ1-4; TRBD1 might be the D (5 bases). The CDR3 is 14 amino acids. Per the germline V gene, CDR1 is MNHNS and CDR2 is SASEGT. V lost 4 bases and J lost 6, with 12 bases in between. The CDR3 sequence: CASSVQAVDEKLFF. Incomplete CDR3 DNA: TGTGCCAGCAGTGTACAGGCGGTGGATGAAAAA.

About this clone itself: The read falls 3 residues short of the CDR3 end, and the missing part is taken from the germline J gene. The rearrangement links TRBV7-9 to TRBJ2-1; 10 bases are a match to TRBD2. The germline V gene encodes CDR1 SEHNR and CDR2 FQNEAQ (reference sequence). With 7 bases clipped from V and 9 bases from J, the junction kept 12 bases outside the gene matches. CDR3 length equals 15 residues. The CDR3 reads CASTETSGRRSEQFF. Incomplete CDR3 DNA: TGTGCCAGCACAGAGACTAGCGGGCGGAGGTCTGAG.

With respect to this clone: The CDR3 extends 3 residues past the end of the read, so its final part is completed from the germline J gene. In the same sample, other DNA sequences code for this CDR3. V is TRBV20-1 and J is TRBJ1-3; D is possibly TRBD1 (5 bases). CDR3 length: 15 amino acids. V was trimmed by 0 bases and J by 0 bases, leaving 9 bases between them. Germline loops: CDR1 DFQATT, CDR2 SNEGSKA (reference sequence). CDR3 bases read: TGCAGTGCTAGAGATAGGGGAGCCTCTGGAAACACC. Its translation: CSARDRGASGNT. The CDR3, in full, reads CSARDRGASGNTIYF.

Note on this clone: The read comes to an end 3 residues before the CDR3 does, leaving the germline J gene to fill in the end. J is TRBJ2-3 and V is TRBV19; 8 positions agree with TRBD2. Germline CDR1 and CDR2: LNHDA and SQIVND (reference sequence). CDR3 length: 15 residues. CDR3 region: CASTPLTGGGVSQYF. Incomplete CDR3 DNA: TGTGCCAGTACCCCCCTGACGGGGGGGGGCGTCTCG.